This T cell receptor (beta chain) is from a study of OX40 agonist ivuxolimab in advanced cancers. Study background: Dose-escalation patients suffered from hepatocellular carcinoma, melanoma, renal cell or head and neck cancer. Partial responses were recorded for three patients, including one with hepatocellular carcinoma and two with cutaneous melanoma. Participants averaged approximately 65 years of age (range roughly 20 to 90) and were less than 85% male. Study results and limitations: Among the lowest peripheral clonal expansion occurred in 0.1-3.0 mg/kg partial responders.

The repertoire was sequenced with immunoSEQ multiplex PCR; TCRdb's copy has only in-frame clones and lacks some. Of 100,000 or so clones listed, more than 75% were seen once; the top ten hold approximately 0.3%. With respect to this clone: The antigen is unknown.

Germline CDR1 and CDR2: GTSNPN and SVGIG (reference sequence). Trimming removed 5 bases from V and 7 bases from J; junction bases left unmatched: 7. CDR3 length equals 14 residues. Sequenced here: CD4+ or CD8+ T cells sorted from blood, sampled in a trial of the OX40 agonist ivuxolimab. This chain uses TRBV30 with TRBJ1-6, with 8 bases that match TRBD1. The receptor was isolated from an adult with an advanced solid tumor such as melanoma, head and neck, liver or kidney cancer. CDR3 sequence reads: CAWGGQVGNSPLHF. In nucleotides, the CDR3 is TGTGCCTGGGGGGGACAGGTGGGGAATTCACCCCTCCACTTT.